The following is a T cell receptor (beta chain) sequence with its context. The target antigen is unknown. This sample stems from a study of cytomegalovirus exposure and HLA in healthy donors. V lost 5 bases to trimming and J lost 5 bases; unmatched junction nucleotides: 6. The CDR3 extends over 15 amino acids. CDR1 and CDR2 from the germline V gene are KGHSH and LQKENI. The PCR ran on 60 Vbeta and 13 Jbeta primers. The repertoire was sequenced with immunoSEQ multiplex PCR; TCRdb's copy has only in-frame clones and lacks some. The sample has about 190,000 clones; about 76% are singletons. Findings and caveats of the study: TRBV6-2, TRBV6-3 and some other V segments were unresolvable in 87-base-pair reads.

Sequences were obtained from PBMCs. The TCR comes from a woman aged 50 to 60 in good health and CMV-seronegative. The chain carries TRBV18 and TRBJ2-1, with TRBD2 identical over 10 bases. The CDR3 nucleotides read TGTGCCAGCTCAAAGCGGGAGGGCAGTCACAATGAGCAGTTCTTC. Translating it yields CASSKREGSHNEQFF.